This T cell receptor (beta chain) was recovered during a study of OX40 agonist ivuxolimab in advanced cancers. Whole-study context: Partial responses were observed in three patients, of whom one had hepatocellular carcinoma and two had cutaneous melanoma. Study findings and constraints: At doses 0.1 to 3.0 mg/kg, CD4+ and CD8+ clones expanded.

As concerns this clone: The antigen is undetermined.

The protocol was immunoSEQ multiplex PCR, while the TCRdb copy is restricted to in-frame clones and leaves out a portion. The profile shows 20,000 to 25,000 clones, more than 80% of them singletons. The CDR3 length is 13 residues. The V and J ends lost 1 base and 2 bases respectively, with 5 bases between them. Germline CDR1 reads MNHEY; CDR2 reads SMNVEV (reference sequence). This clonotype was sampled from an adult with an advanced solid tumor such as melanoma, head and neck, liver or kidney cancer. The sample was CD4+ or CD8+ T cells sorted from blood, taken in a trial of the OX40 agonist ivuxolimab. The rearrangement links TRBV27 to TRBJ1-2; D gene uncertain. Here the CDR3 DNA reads TGTGCCAGCAGTTTATTGGGGAACTATGGCTACACCTTC. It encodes CASSLLGNYGYTF.